A selection of T cell receptor beta chains follows, all from one sample in a study of OX40 agonist ivuxolimab in advanced cancers. Assay used: immunoSEQ multiplex PCR; TCRdb lists only in-frame clones, some missing. This sample has approximately 120,000 clones, with under 95% found just once. Sequences were derived from CD4+ or CD8+ T cells sorted from blood, sampled in a trial of the OX40 agonist ivuxolimab. The origin of the receptors is an adult with an advanced solid tumor such as melanoma, head and neck, liver or kidney cancer. The CDR3 runs from the conserved cysteine through the conserved F or W. The D gene is left open where the match is weak.

TRBV5-1	TRBJ1-1	.	CASSLLDRNTEAFF
TRBV9	TRBJ2-5	TRBD2	CASSALPGTSGRGETQYF
TRBV13	TRBJ2-4	TRBD1	CASSSRTGPNIQYF
TRBV2	TRBJ1-4	TRBD1	CASSGQGSEKLFF
TRBV18	TRBJ2-3	TRBD2	CASSPSSGRADTQYF
TRBV29-1	TRBJ2-3	TRBD1	CSVENRDRSSTDTQYF
TRBV6-6	TRBJ2-7	.	CASSYDALAYEQYF
TRBV7-2	TRBJ2-1	.	CASSLAFGPHNEQFF
TRBV7-2	TRBJ2-7	TRBD2	CASSTSWTSSYEQYF
TRBV5-4	TRBJ2-7	TRBD1	CASSSTDRPYEQYF
TRBV25-1	TRBJ2-3	.	CASSESGVTQYF
TRBV6-1	TRBJ2-7	.	CASSVGKYEQYF
TRBV6-5	TRBJ1-1	TRBD1	CASSYSTGGYTEAFF
TRBV2	TRBJ1-2	.	CASSEGEPLLYGYTF
TRBV27	TRBJ1-5	.	CASSTGKHEPQHF
TRBV29-1	TRBJ2-4	.	CSVERRGTKNIQYF
TRBV6-5	TRBJ2-7	TRBD2	CASSPGLAGVYEQYF
TRBV7-9	TRBJ1-2	.	CASSLAGGYGYTF
TRBV7-2	TRBJ1-2	.	CASSLQGVGREGYTF
TRBV6-5	TRBJ1-5	.	CASSRSWTALGPQHF
TRBV25-1	TRBJ2-5	.	CASSEWGETQYF
TRBV20-1	TRBJ2-7	.	CSARTVGEQYF
TRBV7-2	TRBJ2-1	TRBD1	CASSPRGRGPTLF
TRBV6-1	TRBJ1-5	TRBD1	CASSAPSTGVRDQPQHF
TRBV9	TRBJ2-7	.	CASSGQGREQYF
TRBV7-3	TRBJ2-1	.	CASSRDSSSYNEQFF
TRBV6-6	TRBJ1-5	.	CASSYDGGFSNQPQHF
TRBV5-8	TRBJ2-3	TRBD1	CASSQGQDDTDTQYF
TRBV28	TRBJ1-5	.	CASSLAGRGSNQPQHF
TRBV7-9	TRBJ1-1	.	CASSRQRMNTEAFF
TRBV27	TRBJ1-4	.	CASSFGTVGEKLFF
TRBV2	TRBJ1-5	.	CASSEQGNQPQHF
TRBV18	TRBJ1-2	.	CASSSGTAFNYGYTF
TRBV9	TRBJ1-1	.	CASSVAPGVGENTEAFF
TRBV5-6	TRBJ2-2	TRBD2	CASSLGLAGGSSGELFF
TRBV6-6	TRBJ1-2	.	CASSYGESNYGYTF
TRBV7-3	TRBJ2-3	TRBD2	CASSEGLAGARDTQYF
TRBV5-4	TRBJ1-1	TRBD1	CASSRTPGQGAWRNTEAFF
TRBV5-1	TRBJ2-7	TRBD2	CASSLAIGREQYF
TRBV28	TRBJ2-1	TRBD2	CASSLLVAGGRTEQFF
TRBV7-2	TRBJ2-1	.	CASSLARTTGNEQFF
TRBV27	TRBJ2-7	.	CASGRGSYEQYF
TRBV9	TRBJ2-5	.	CASSPTGGQETQYF
TRBV11-3	TRBJ2-1	.	CASSLAPPYYNEQFF
TRBV6-6	TRBJ1-2	TRBD1	CASRGQVYGYTF
TRBV18	TRBJ1-5	.	CASSPENQPQHF